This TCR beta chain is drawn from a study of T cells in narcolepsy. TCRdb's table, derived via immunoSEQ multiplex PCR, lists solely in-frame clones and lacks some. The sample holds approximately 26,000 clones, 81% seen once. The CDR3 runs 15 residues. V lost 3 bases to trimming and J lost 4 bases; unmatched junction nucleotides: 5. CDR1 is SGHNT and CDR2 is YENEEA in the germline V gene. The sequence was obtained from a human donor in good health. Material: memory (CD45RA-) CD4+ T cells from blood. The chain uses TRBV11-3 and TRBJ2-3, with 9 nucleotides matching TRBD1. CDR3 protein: CASSFRGTGPDTQYF. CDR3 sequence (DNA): TGTGCCAGCAGCTTTAGGGGGACAGGGCCAGATACGCAGTATTTT.